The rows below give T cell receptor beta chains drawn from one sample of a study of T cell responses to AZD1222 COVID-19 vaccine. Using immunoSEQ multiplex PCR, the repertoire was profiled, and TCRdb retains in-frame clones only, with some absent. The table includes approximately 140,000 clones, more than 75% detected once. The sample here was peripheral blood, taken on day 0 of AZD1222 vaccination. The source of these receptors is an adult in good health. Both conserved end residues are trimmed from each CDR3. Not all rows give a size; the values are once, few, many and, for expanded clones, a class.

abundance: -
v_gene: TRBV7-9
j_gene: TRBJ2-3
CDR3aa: ASSPPGTAFPDTQY

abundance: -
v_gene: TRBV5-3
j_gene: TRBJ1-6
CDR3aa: ARSPDRSRGSPLH

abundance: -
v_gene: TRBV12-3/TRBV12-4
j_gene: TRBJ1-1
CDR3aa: ASTVTGIEAF

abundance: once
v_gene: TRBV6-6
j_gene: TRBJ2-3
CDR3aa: ASTREQITDTQY

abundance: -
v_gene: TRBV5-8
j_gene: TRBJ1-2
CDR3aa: ASSPGLNYGYT

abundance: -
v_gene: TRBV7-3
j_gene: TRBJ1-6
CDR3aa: ASSPAGGPNSPLH

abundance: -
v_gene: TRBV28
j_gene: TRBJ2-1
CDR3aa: ASSPLGGRIYNEQF

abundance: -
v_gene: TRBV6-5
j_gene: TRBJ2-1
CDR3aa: ASSYSKRGAHNEQF

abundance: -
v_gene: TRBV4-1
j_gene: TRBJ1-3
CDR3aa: ASSQAVGGTGNTIY

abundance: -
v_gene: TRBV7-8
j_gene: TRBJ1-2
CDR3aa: ASNGAGGRYGYT

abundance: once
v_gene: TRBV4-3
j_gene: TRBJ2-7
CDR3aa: ASSQIFDGSFYEQY

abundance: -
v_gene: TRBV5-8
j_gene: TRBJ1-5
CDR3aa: ASSLEGQEGQPQH

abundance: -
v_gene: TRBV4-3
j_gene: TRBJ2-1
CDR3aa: ASSLAGPSDEQF

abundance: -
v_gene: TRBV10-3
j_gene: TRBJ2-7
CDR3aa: AISEAGGYEQY

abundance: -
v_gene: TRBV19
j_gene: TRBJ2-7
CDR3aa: ASSRGGASYEQY

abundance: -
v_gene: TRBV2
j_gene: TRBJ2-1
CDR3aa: ASSAYEQF

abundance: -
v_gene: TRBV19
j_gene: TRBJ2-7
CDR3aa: ASGGSVINEQY

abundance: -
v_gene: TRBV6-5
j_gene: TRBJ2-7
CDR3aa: ASSSDSYEQY

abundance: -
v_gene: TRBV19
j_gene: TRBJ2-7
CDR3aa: DPGPPRGPYEQY

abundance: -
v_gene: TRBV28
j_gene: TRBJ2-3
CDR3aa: ASSLSLAGPKVQY

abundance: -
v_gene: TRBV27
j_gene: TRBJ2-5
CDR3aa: ASSRRPTSGSGETQY

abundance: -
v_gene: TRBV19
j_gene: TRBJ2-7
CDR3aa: ASSAGMERGTDEQY

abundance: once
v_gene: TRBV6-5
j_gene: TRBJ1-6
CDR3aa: ASSFKTGHSPLH

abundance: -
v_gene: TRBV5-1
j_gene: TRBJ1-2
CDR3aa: ASSSRTGGPYGYT

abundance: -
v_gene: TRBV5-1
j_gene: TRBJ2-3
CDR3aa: ASSYHRATDTQY

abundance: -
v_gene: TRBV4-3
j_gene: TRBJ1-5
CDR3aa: ASSQDNQGNQPQH

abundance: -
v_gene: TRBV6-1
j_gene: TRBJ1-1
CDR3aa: ASSEGSRGYRGMNTEAF

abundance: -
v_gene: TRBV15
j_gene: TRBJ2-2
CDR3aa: ATSTRAGGELF

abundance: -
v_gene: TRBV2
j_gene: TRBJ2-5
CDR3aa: ASSVWGQETQY

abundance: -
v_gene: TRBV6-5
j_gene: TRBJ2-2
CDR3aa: ASSYHGGPGTGELF

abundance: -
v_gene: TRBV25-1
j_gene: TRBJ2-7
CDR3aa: ASRGPYEQY

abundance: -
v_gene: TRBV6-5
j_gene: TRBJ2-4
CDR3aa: ASRKLAKNIQY

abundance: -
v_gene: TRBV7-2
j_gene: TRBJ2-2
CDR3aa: ASSWGTSGISGELF

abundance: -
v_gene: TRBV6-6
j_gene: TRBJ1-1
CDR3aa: ASSYDREAEAF

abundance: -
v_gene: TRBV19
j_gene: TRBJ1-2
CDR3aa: ASSLPGSGYT

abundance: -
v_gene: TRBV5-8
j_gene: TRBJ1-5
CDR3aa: ASSLVFRGWQPQH

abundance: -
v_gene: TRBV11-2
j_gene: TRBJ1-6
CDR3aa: ASSGGDTGSPLH

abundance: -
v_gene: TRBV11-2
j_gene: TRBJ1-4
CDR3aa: ASSLIYSGEKLF